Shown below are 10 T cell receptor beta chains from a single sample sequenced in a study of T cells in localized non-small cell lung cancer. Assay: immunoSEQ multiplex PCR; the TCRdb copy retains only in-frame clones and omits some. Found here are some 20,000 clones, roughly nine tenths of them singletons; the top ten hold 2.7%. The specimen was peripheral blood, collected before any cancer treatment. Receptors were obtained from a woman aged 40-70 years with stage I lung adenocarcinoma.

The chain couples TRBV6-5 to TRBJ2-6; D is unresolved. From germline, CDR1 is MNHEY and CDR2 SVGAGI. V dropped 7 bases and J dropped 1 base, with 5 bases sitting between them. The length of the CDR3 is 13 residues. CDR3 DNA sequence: TGTGCCAGCAATCCTTCTGGGGCCAACGTCCTGACTTTC. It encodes CASNPSGANVLTF.

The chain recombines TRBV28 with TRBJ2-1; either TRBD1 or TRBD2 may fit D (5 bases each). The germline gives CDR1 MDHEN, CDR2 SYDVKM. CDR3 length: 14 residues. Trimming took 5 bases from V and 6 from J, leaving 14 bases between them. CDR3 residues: CASSTAGGRNEQFF. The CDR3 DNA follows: TGTGCCAGCAGTACAGCTGGGGGACGCAATGAGCAGTTCTTC.

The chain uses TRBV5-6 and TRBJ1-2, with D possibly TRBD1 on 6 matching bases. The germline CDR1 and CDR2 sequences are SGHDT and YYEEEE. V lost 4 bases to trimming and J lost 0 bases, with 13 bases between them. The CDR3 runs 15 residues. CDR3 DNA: TGTGCCAGCAGCAACAGGGTGACAACTAACTATGGCTACACCTTC. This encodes CASSNRVTTNYGYTF.

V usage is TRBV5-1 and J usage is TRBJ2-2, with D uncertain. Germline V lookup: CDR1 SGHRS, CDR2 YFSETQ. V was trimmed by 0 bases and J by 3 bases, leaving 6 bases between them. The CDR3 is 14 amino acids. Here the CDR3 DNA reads TGCGCCAGCAGCTTGGGACTTTACACCGGGGAGCTGTTTTTT. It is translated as CASSLGLYTGELFF.

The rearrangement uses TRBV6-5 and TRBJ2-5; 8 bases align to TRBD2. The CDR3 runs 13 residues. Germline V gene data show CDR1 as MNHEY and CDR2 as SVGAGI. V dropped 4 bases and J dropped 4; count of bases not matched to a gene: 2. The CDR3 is CASSSGLAETQYF. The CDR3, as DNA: TGTGCCAGCAGTTCCGGACTAGCAGAGACCCAGTACTTC.

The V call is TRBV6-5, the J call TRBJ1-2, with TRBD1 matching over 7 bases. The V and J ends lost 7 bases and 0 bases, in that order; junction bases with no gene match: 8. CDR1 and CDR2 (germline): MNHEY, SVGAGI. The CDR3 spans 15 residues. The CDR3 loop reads CASTRATGSNYGYTF. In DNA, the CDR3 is TGTGCCAGCACCCGGGCGACAGGGTCTAACTATGGCTACACCTTC.

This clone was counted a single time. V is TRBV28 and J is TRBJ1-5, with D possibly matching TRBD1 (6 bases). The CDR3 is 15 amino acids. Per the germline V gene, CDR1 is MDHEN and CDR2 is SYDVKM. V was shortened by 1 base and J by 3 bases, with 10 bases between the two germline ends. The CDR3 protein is CASSLFPGDNQPQHF. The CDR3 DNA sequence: TGTGCCAGCAGTTTATTTCCAGGGGACAATCAGCCCCAGCATTTT.

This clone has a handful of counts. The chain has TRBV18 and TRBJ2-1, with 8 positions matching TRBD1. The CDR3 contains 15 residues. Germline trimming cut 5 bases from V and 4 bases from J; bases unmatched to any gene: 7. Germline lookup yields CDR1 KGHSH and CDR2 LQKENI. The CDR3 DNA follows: TGTGCCAGCTCAGTCGGACAGGGCCTTTACAATGAGCAGTTCTTC. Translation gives CASSVGQGLYNEQFF.

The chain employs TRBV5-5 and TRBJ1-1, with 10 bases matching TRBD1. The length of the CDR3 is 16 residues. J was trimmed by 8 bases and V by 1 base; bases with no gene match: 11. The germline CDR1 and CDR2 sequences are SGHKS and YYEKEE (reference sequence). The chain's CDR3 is CASSLMTGGDLGEAFF. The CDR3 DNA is TGTGCCAGCAGCTTGATGACAGGGGGCGATCTCGGAGAAGCTTTCTTT.

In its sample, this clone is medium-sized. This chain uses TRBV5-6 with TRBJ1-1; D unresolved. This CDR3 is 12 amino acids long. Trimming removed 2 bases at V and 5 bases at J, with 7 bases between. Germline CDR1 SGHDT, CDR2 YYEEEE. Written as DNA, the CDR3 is TGTGCCAGCAGCTTAAGAGGTACTGAAGCTTTCTTT. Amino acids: CASSLRGTEAFF.